This T cell receptor (beta chain) emerged from a study of T cells expressing NK-cell markers. Whole-study context: Beta-chain profiling covered CD3+CD56+NKG2C+, CD3+CD56+NKG2C- and CD3+CD56-NKG2C+ sorted subsets. Study findings and constraints: About six of the donors carried dominant NKG2C+ clonotypes that took up 1.0-7.0% of their CD8+ T cells.

There are 14 residues in the CDR3. Germline values: CDR1 MNHEY, CDR2 SVGAGI. TCRdb reprocessed the 5' RACE reads and stores each CDR3 protein as one record, lacking DNA. The sample table sets out hundreds of thousands of distinct CDR3 sequences. In the case of this clonotype: The antigen is unknown.

This sequence originates from a woman aged 18 to 75 in good health. Sequenced material: blood T cells: a sorted CD56 or NKG2C T cell subset, CD4+ or CD8+ T cells, or bulk PBMC T cells (not recorded which). This chain joins TRBV6-5 and TRBJ2-1. The CDR3 here is CASRSSRVNNEQFF.